The clone carrying this T cell receptor (beta chain) was counted only a few times. With V trimmed by 4 bases and J by 9 bases, 13 bases remained unmatched. CDR1 is SGHRS, CDR2 YFSETQ, per germline. The CDR3 runs 16 residues. The data originate from a study of cytomegalovirus exposure and HLA in healthy donors. PCR amplification relied on 60 Vbeta primers (plus 13 Jbeta primers). Assay used: immunoSEQ multiplex PCR; TCRdb lists only in-frame clones, some missing. The sample yields about 160,000 clones, 75% to 90% seen once. The clonotype originates from a male donor in good health and CMV-seropositive. The sequenced material came from PBMCs. The rearrangement joins TRBV5-1 to TRBJ1-6, with 7 bases that match TRBD1. The CDR3 DNA follows: TGCGCCAGCAGCCAGCAATCGACAGGGATAGCTTCACCCCTCCACTTT. Translated, it gives CASSQQSTGIASPLHF.